This entry concerns a single T cell receptor beta chain. Its antigen remains unknown. Clones were read by immunoSEQ multiplex PCR, and TCRdb kept only the in-frame ones, dropping some. The sample holds 200,000 or so clones, roughly 92% seen once. These data come from a study of T cell responses to AZD1222 COVID-19 vaccine. CDR3 length: 15 residues. V was clipped by 6 bases and J by 4 bases, with 14 bases between them. Germline V gene data show CDR1 as SGHRS and CDR2 as YFSETQ. Study outcomes and limitations: Spike was spanned by vaccine-associated CD4 TCRs, which were dominant at 160-218 and 743-854. AZD1222 recipients seropositive at baseline numbered only five to seven.

The chain combines TRBV5-1 with TRBJ2-6, with D perhaps matching TRBD2 (6 bases). This clonotype originated in an adult who received the AZD1222 COVID-19 vaccine. Material: peripheral blood, obtained 28 days after the second AZD1222 dose. CDR3 coding DNA: TGCGCCAGCAAGCAAGTCGCGGGAGGGGCCAACGTCCTGACTTTC. Translation: CASKQVAGGANVLTF.